This T cell receptor (beta chain) was captured in a study of vaccination and CD4 T cells after COVID-19. Turning to this clonotype: Its antigen is as yet unknown.

The Oncomine TCR Beta short-read assay was what sequenced the DNA obtained from cultured CD4+ T cells. MiXCR, run by TCRdb on the PCR reads, gives a single entry per CDR3 protein. There are thousands of distinct CDR3 sequences in the sample; around 51% occur only once, and less than 30% lies in the top ten. The treatment was: approximately 9-day PBMC culture with coronavirus spike peptide pools or control peptides (ViraFEST assay). Gathering of the CD4+ T cells, from the unexposed donor, took place before the COVID-19 pandemic (2011-2018). The source is a human donor in good health. The sequenced sample consisted of CD4+ T cells from blood, cultured in vitro.

The chain's CDR3 is CAGEQGTDTQYF. In DNA form, the CDR3 reads TGTGCCGGCGAACAGGGGACAGATACGCAGTATTTT. The genes are TRBV6-1 and TRBJ2-3; 7 bases line up with TRBD1. With V trimmed by 11 bases and J by 3 bases, 5 bases remained unmatched. This CDR3 has 12 amino acids. Per germline, CDR1 MNHNS and CDR2 SASEGT.